The 8 T cell receptor beta chains presented below share a single source sample, sequenced in a study of T cells after yellow fever vaccination. MiXCR, applied by TCRdb to the 5' RACE reads, yields one record per CDR3 protein. The sample has 400,000 or so distinct CDR3 sequences, roughly 6.2% seen once. The sequenced sample was PBMCs, obtained 5 days after the yellow fever booster vaccination. The receptors here all came from a man aged 25 to 40 who received the YFV17D yellow fever vaccine.

Only a few counts were recorded for this clonotype. The rearrangement links TRBV7-2 to TRBJ1-5; unclear D gene. Germline V gene lookup returns CDR1 SGHTA and CDR2 FQGNSA. The V end lost 1 base, the J end lost 10 bases, and 8 bases lay between the germline ends. There are 12 residues in the CDR3. This chain's CDR3 is CASSLVSDPQHF. CDR3 bases: TGTGCCAGCAGCTTAGTATCGGACCCCCAGCATTTT.

This rearrangement joins TRBV19 to TRBJ2-1; no clear D gene. The CDR3 consists of 12 residues. The germline V gene encodes CDR1 LNHDA and CDR2 SQIVND (reference sequence). V was cut by 8 bases and J by 1 base, with 6 bases left in between. CDR3 DNA: TGTGCCAGTCTCACATCCTACAATGAGCAGTTCTTC. It encodes CASLTSYNEQFF.

This clonotype was picked up a small number of times. The chain links TRBV20-1 to TRBJ2-1; 7 bases fit TRBD2. The CDR3 loop spans 15 amino acids. Germline-derived CDR1 and CDR2 are DFQATT and SNEGSKA (reference sequence). V shed 3 bases, J shed 3 bases, and the junction held 8 bases outside the gene matches. This CDR3 is CSARGGGYDYNEQFF. DNA of the CDR3: TGCAGTGCTAGGGGCGGGGGTTACGACTACAATGAGCAGTTCTTC.

In its sample, this clonotype was seen many times. The chain has TRBV7-2 and TRBJ1-6; D unclear. The CDR3 totals 16 residues. The germline CDR1 and CDR2 sequences are SGHTA and FQGNSA. V dropped 2 bases and J dropped 6 bases, with 14 bases sitting between them. CDR3 sequence: CASSLSPGILNSPLHF. CDR3 in DNA: TGTGCCAGCAGCTTATCACCGGGGATCCTTAATTCACCCCTCCACTTT.

This clonotype was picked up many times. V usage is TRBV20-1 and J usage is TRBJ1-4; 9 nucleotides match TRBD1. Per germline, CDR1 DFQATT and CDR2 SNEGSKA (reference sequence). V trimming: 6 bases; J trimming: 8 bases; junction bases outside the gene matches: 7. The CDR3 runs 13 residues. The CDR3 protein is CSAVQGAQEKLFF. Written as DNA, the CDR3 is TGCAGTGCCGTACAGGGGGCACAGGAAAAACTGTTTTTT.

This clonotype was observed many times. The chain recombines TRBV20-1 with TRBJ2-3, with 7 bases matching TRBD2. Germline values: CDR1 DFQATT, CDR2 SNEGSKA (reference sequence). The V and J ends lost 6 bases and 0 bases, in that order; junction bases with no gene match: 3. This CDR3 has 13 amino acids. As DNA, the CDR3 is TGCAGTGCCCCTAGCGGTAGCACAGATACGCAGTATTTT. This sequence encodes CSAPSGSTDTQYF.

This clonotype turned up a few times. The chain employs TRBV6-5 and TRBJ2-7, with D maybe TRBD2 (6 bases). CDR1 MNHEY and CDR2 SVGAGI come from the germline V gene. The germline V and J ends were trimmed by 9 bases and 6 bases, with 12 bases remaining between them. The CDR3 length is 11 residues. The CDR3 bases are TGTGCCAGTCGCGGGATGGGCGAGCAGTACTTC. Amino acids: CASRGMGEQYF.

This chain links TRBV29-1 with TRBJ1-2, with 9 bases lining up with TRBD1. The CDR3 covers 14 residues. The V segment lost 1 base and the J segment 5 bases; nucleotides outside the gene matches: 5. Looked up from germline, CDR1 is SQVTM and CDR2 is ANQGSEA. In DNA form, the CDR3 reads TGCAGCGTTGAAGCAGCGGGACAGGGTTATGGCTACACCTTC. It specifies CSVEAAGQGYGYTF.